Below, 14 T cell receptor beta chains from the same sample are listed, as sequenced in a study of CD8 T cells in ankylosing spondylitis. TCRdb independently ran MiXCR on the 5' RACE reads; one entry per CDR3 protein. Among roughly 140,000 distinct CDR3 sequences, about 42% were seen once, and the ten largest hold roughly 15%. The sample consisted of synovial fluid, either unsorted or a sorted T cell fraction (not recorded which). All receptors come from a male donor with ankylosing spondylitis.

This clonotype has more than one count but fewer than ten. The genes are TRBV4-3 and TRBJ2-3; maybe TRBD1 (5 bases). The CDR3 is made up of 16 amino acids. Germline-derived CDR1 and CDR2 are LGHNA and YSLEER. Trimming removed 0 bases at V and 0 bases at J, with 10 bases between. The CDR3 coding sequence is TGCGCCAGCAGCCAAGATGGACACGCAAGCACAGATACGCAGTATTTT. Amino acids: CASSQDGHASTDTQYF.

The DNA of the CDR3 is TGTGCCAGCAGCGCCTATAGCGGGGGATCCTCCTACAATGAGCAGTTCTTC. Its translation: CASSAYSGGSSYNEQFF. The chain is built from TRBV7-6 and TRBJ2-1; 9 bases map to TRBD2. After removal of 5 bases from V and 0 bases from J, the junction contained 8 bases not matched to a gene. The CDR3 spans 17 residues. In germline, CDR1 is SGHVS, CDR2 FNYEAQ.

This clonotype turned up a few times. The chain couples TRBV16 to TRBJ1-1, with 7 bases fitting TRBD1. The CDR3 covers 15 residues. V was clipped by 10 bases and J by 1 base; unmatched bases: 12. Per the germline V gene, CDR1 is KGHSY and CDR2 is FQNENV. The CDR3 nucleotides read TGTGCCAATCTCTACACCGGGACAGAGAACACTGAAGCTTTCTTT. It specifies CANLYTGTENTEAFF.

This clonotype was found a few times. The chain combines TRBV12-3 or TRBV12-4 with TRBJ1-3; D not certain. The CDR3 totals 14 residues. The ends were cut back, 4 bases at V and 3 bases at J, with 10 bases in the middle. The DNA of the CDR3 is TGTGCCAGCAGTTCGCCTCGGGGTGGAAACACCATATATTTT. Amino acids: CASSSPRGGNTIYF.

V and J are TRBV20-1 and TRBJ2-7; TRBD2 agrees at 10 bases. Germline V gene sequence: CDR1 DFQATT, CDR2 SNEGSKA (reference sequence). The CDR3 is 17 residues long. The trim removed 4 bases at V and 3 bases at J, leaving 15 bases unmatched. The CDR3 loop reads CSAIIPPLAGAYYEQYF. The CDR3 bases are TGCAGTGCTATCATTCCACCCCTAGCGGGGGCTTACTACGAGCAGTACTTC.

The V gene is TRBV7-8, the J gene TRBJ1-5, with no clear D. The CDR3 has 13 amino acids. Trimming pared 5 bases from V and 4 bases from J, leaving 9 bases between. The germline CDR1 and CDR2 sequences are SGHVS and FQNEAQ. CDR3 sequence reads: CASSTAYNQPQHF. The DNA of the CDR3 is TGTGCCAGCAGCACAGCTTATAATCAGCCCCAGCATTTT.

Only a few counts were recorded for this clonotype. The chain is built from TRBV24-1 and TRBJ1-5; the D gene is possibly TRBD1 (5 bases). Germline lookup yields CDR1 KGHDR and CDR2 SFDVKD. This CDR3 spans 14 amino acids. V lost 4 bases and J lost 2, with 8 bases in between. The CDR3 region is CATSDSGRNQPQHF. In DNA, the CDR3 is TGTGCCACCAGTGACTCGGGACGCAATCAGCCCCAGCATTTT.

This clonotype was seen a few times. This chain joins TRBV20-1 and TRBJ2-7, with 8 bases identical to TRBD2. After removal of 6 bases from V and 4 bases from J, the junction contained 14 bases not matched to a gene. This CDR3 is built from 15 residues. Germline loops: CDR1 DFQATT, CDR2 SNEGSKA (reference sequence). The CDR3 DNA reads TGCAGTGCCATAACCTTTAGCGGGATAGGATACGAGCAGTACTTC. Protein sequence: CSAITFSGIGYEQYF.

DNA for the CDR3: TGTGCCAGCAGTCCCACCTCGGACGGGTACAATGAGCAGTTCTTC. It yields the protein CASSPTSDGYNEQFF. This chain joins TRBV27 and TRBJ2-1; no clear D. The V gene's germline CDR1 is MNHEY and CDR2 SMNVEV (reference sequence). V dropped 5 bases and J dropped 4 bases, with 15 bases sitting between them. The CDR3 covers 15 residues.

This clonotype was observed many times. The CDR3 coding sequence is TGTGCCAGCTCACCTGGCCCAGGGGTGACCACTGAAGCTTTCTTT. Residues: CASSPGPGVTTEAFF. The rearrangement joins TRBV18 to TRBJ1-1; possible D gene TRBD1, 6 bases. CDR1 and CDR2 (germline): KGHSH, LQKENI. V was cut by 3 bases and J by 4 bases, with 15 bases left in between. This CDR3 contains 15 residues.

In its sample, this clonotype was seen a few times. This chain links TRBV6-5 with TRBJ2-1; D assignment may be TRBD1 or TRBD2 (5 bases each). CDR3 length: 15 amino acids. V dropped 0 bases and J dropped 5 bases, with 11 bases sitting between them. Germline V CDR1 and CDR2: MNHEY, SVGAGI. The chain's CDR3 is CASSYSGPLDNEQFF. CDR3 nucleotides: TGTGCCAGCAGTTACTCGGGACCCCTAGACAATGAGCAGTTCTTC.

V is TRBV15 and J is TRBJ1-2; 7 bases match TRBD1. This CDR3 is 15 amino acids long. Germline V gene data show CDR1 as LNHNV and CDR2 as YYDKDF (reference sequence). V shed 4 bases, J shed 4 bases, and the junction held 9 bases outside the gene matches. The CDR3 DNA follows: TGTGCCACCAGCACACCGGGACAGTCTTTCTATGGCTACACCTTC. This encodes CATSTPGQSFYGYTF. The full variable domain, its missing parts supplied by reference TRBV15 and TRBJ1-2, is DAMVIQNPRYQVTQFGKPVTLSCSQTLNHNVMYWYQQKSSQAPKLLFHYYDKDFNNEADTPDNFQSRRPNTSFCFLDIRSPGLGDTAMYLCATSTPGQSFYGYTFGSGTRLTVV.

This clonotype showed up many times. CDR3 DNA: TGTGCCAGCAGTTTATACCCCGAGGCGCAAGATACGCAGTATTTT. This sequence encodes CASSLYPEAQDTQYF. This chain connects TRBV28 to TRBJ2-3; D is ambiguous. Germline V gene sequence: CDR1 MDHEN, CDR2 SYDVKM. This CDR3 is 15 amino acids long. The germline V and J ends were trimmed by 1 base and 5 bases, with 13 bases remaining between them. Looking up the rest from reference TRBV28 and TRBJ2-3 gives the full variable domain: DVKVTQSSRYLVKRTGEKVFLECVQDMDHENMFWYRQDPGLGLRLIYFSYDVKMKEKGDIPEGYSVSREKKERFSLILESASTNQTSMYLCASSLYPEAQDTQYFGPGTRLTVL.

The chain links TRBV7-3 to TRBJ2-1, with D possibly being TRBD2 (7 bases). The germline gives CDR1 SGHTA, CDR2 FQGTGA. The V end was cut by 8 bases, the J end by 9 bases, with 32 bases between. There are 18 residues in the CDR3. CDR3 in amino acids: CASSPKRVAGAPSGEQFF. Written as DNA, the CDR3 is TGTGCCAGCTCCCCAAAGAGGGTGGCGGGGGCTCCCAGTGGTGAGCAGTTCTTC.